Sequencing of this TCR beta chain was carried out in a study of blood T cell repertoires in COVID-19. Overall study context: The cDNA or gDNA used as material had been derived from T cells, B-cell-depleted T cells, or PBMCs.

Using immunoSEQ multiplex PCR, the repertoire was profiled, and TCRdb retains in-frame clones only, with some absent. The data show 220,000 or so clones, 80% to 90% seen once. Germline CDR1 is SGHDT and CDR2 is YYEEEE. V shed 0 bases, J shed 11 bases, and the junction held 11 bases outside the gene matches. This CDR3 region has 15 residues. The sequence was obtained from a woman younger than 35 in a cohort exposed to, infected with or recovered from COVID-19 (not recorded which). The sequencing input was PBMCs or T cells enriched from blood (not recorded which). The chain has TRBV5-6 and TRBJ1-1; 9 nucleotides match TRBD1. CDR3 DNA sequence: TGTGCCAGCAGCTTGGAGCGGGACAGGGACCCATGGGCTTTCTTT. Its translation is CASSLERDRDPWAFF.